This is a list of T cell receptor beta chains from one sample in a study of blood T cells in healthy people across ages. TCRdb recomputed calls from the 5' RACE reads with MiXCR, one row per CDR3 protein. Of approximately 850,000 distinct CDR3 sequences detected, roughly 60% appear once; the ten largest clones hold 22%. The sample comprised blood. These receptor sequences come from a young man in good health. The CDR3 runs from the conserved cysteine through the conserved F or W. The order of the fields is J gene, clone size, D gene, V gene, CDR3 DNA, CDR3 protein. A D gene is named only where the DNA matches it firmly. The size field is filled for only some rows; it gives once, few, many or a size class.

j_gene: TRBJ2-5
abundance: few
d_gene: .
v_gene: TRBV5-1
CDR3nt: TGCGCCAGCAGCCGCCTATTGGGAGAGACCCAGTACTTC
CDR3aa: CASSRLLGETQYF

j_gene: TRBJ2-7
abundance: .
d_gene: .
v_gene: TRBV28
CDR3nt: TGTGCCAGCAGTTTACAGGTTTACTCCTACGAGCAGTACTTC
CDR3aa: CASSLQVYSYEQYF

j_gene: TRBJ2-7
abundance: .
d_gene: .
v_gene: TRBV4-3
CDR3nt: TGCGCCAGCAGCCAAGGACAGGAGTACGAGCAGTACTTC
CDR3aa: CASSQGQEYEQYF

j_gene: TRBJ2-5
abundance: .
d_gene: .
v_gene: TRBV20-1
CDR3nt: TGCAGTGCTAGAGGGGACGAGACCCAGTACTTC
CDR3aa: CSARGDETQYF

j_gene: TRBJ2-7
abundance: .
d_gene: .
v_gene: TRBV20-1
CDR3nt: TGCAGTGCTAGAGATGCTACCTTGGCCTACGAGCAGTACTTC
CDR3aa: CSARDATLAYEQYF

j_gene: TRBJ2-5
abundance: few
d_gene: .
v_gene: TRBV3-1
CDR3nt: TGTGCCAGCAGCCAAGATCGGACCCGCGTCAGGCAGACCCAGTACTTC
CDR3aa: CASSQDRTRVRQTQYF

j_gene: TRBJ2-1
abundance: .
d_gene: .
v_gene: TRBV19
CDR3nt: TGTGCCAGTAGTATGTTCCTGAGCTCCTACAATGAGCAGTTCTTC
CDR3aa: CASSMFLSSYNEQFF

j_gene: TRBJ2-1
abundance: .
d_gene: TRBD2
v_gene: TRBV5-1
CDR3nt: TGCGCCAGCAGCACCGGACTAGCGGGTAACAATGAGCAGTTCTTC
CDR3aa: CASSTGLAGNNEQFF

j_gene: TRBJ1-2
abundance: .
d_gene: .
v_gene: TRBV20-1
CDR3nt: TGCAGTGCGGCTAGTTTGGAGGGTGTGGGCGGCTACACCTTC
CDR3aa: CSAASLEGVGGYTF

j_gene: TRBJ2-7
abundance: .
d_gene: .
v_gene: TRBV7-2
CDR3nt: TGTGCCAGCAGGGACACAGGGCACCTCTACGAGCAGTACTTC
CDR3aa: CASRDTGHLYEQYF

j_gene: TRBJ2-7
abundance: .
d_gene: .
v_gene: TRBV3-1
CDR3nt: TGTGCCAGCAGCCGAAACAGGGCAACGGGCGAGCAGTACTTC
CDR3aa: CASSRNRATGEQYF

j_gene: TRBJ2-7
abundance: .
d_gene: .
v_gene: TRBV5-1
CDR3nt: TGCGCCAGCAGCCATGGACAGTATACCTACGAGCAGTACTTC
CDR3aa: CASSHGQYTYEQYF

j_gene: TRBJ1-4
abundance: .
d_gene: .
v_gene: TRBV12-3/TRBV12-4
CDR3nt: TGTGCCAGCAGTTTAGACAGGACGACTAATGAAAAACTGTTTTTT
CDR3aa: CASSLDRTTNEKLFF

j_gene: TRBJ1-6
abundance: .
d_gene: .
v_gene: TRBV4-2
CDR3nt: TGTGCCAGCAGCCAAGATCGAGGGCTTCCAGGGCTGTATTCACCCCTCCACTTT
CDR3aa: CASSQDRGLPGLYSPLHF

j_gene: TRBJ2-5
abundance: .
d_gene: .
v_gene: TRBV6-5
CDR3nt: TGTGCCAGCAGTTCGGGGCCGCGTCCAGCGGAGACCCAGTACTTC
CDR3aa: CASSSGPRPAETQYF

j_gene: TRBJ2-6
abundance: .
d_gene: TRBD1
v_gene: TRBV12-3/TRBV12-4
CDR3nt: TGTGCCAGCAGATCCGGGACAGGGGAGTTTAGTGGGGCCAACGTCCTGACTTTC
CDR3aa: CASRSGTGEFSGANVLTF

j_gene: TRBJ2-4
abundance: .
d_gene: .
v_gene: TRBV5-5
CDR3nt: TGTGCCAGCAGCCCCAGGGTATCGGCCAAAAACATTCAGTACTTC
CDR3aa: CASSPRVSAKNIQYF

j_gene: TRBJ2-1
abundance: once
d_gene: TRBD2
v_gene: TRBV7-9
CDR3nt: TGTGCCAGCGGCCAGACTAGCGGAGTATACAATGAGCAGTTCTTC
CDR3aa: CASGQTSGVYNEQFF

j_gene: TRBJ2-4
abundance: .
d_gene: TRBD2
v_gene: TRBV20-1
CDR3nt: TGCAGTGCTAAGCCCCTAGCGGGAGTTAACATTCAGTACTTC
CDR3aa: CSAKPLAGVNIQYF

j_gene: TRBJ2-6
abundance: .
d_gene: .
v_gene: TRBV6-2/TRBV6-3
CDR3nt: TGTGCCAGCTGCAGCTCTGGGGCCAACGTCCTGACTTTC
CDR3aa: CASCSSGANVLTF

j_gene: TRBJ2-5
abundance: .
d_gene: TRBD2
v_gene: TRBV29-1
CDR3nt: TGCAGCGGGACTAGCGGGGAAAGTCAGTACTTC
CDR3aa: CSGTSGESQYF

j_gene: TRBJ2-1
abundance: few
d_gene: .
v_gene: TRBV7-9
CDR3nt: TGTGCCAGCAGCACCACTAGCTCCTACAATGAGCAGTTCTTC
CDR3aa: CASSTTSSYNEQFF

j_gene: TRBJ2-1
abundance: .
d_gene: TRBD2
v_gene: TRBV20-1
CDR3nt: TGCAGTGCTAAATGGACTAGCGGAAACAATGAGCAGTTCTTC
CDR3aa: CSAKWTSGNNEQFF

j_gene: TRBJ1-1
abundance: few
d_gene: TRBD1
v_gene: TRBV7-9
CDR3nt: TGTGCCAGCAGCAACCCCGGTGGACAGGGTTTGCCTGAAGCTTTCTTT
CDR3aa: CASSNPGGQGLPEAFF

j_gene: TRBJ2-1
abundance: .
d_gene: .
v_gene: TRBV20-1
CDR3nt: TGCAGTGCAAATAGACTAGTCGATGAGCAGTTCTTC
CDR3aa: CSANRLVDEQFF

j_gene: TRBJ2-7
abundance: few
d_gene: .
v_gene: TRBV29-1
CDR3nt: TGCAGCGTAGGCGATTTCGAGCAGTACTTC
CDR3aa: CSVGDFEQYF

j_gene: TRBJ2-1
abundance: .
d_gene: .
v_gene: TRBV6-5
CDR3nt: TGTGCCAGCAGTTACTCGGGGAGTTTGGTTGAGCAGTTCTTC
CDR3aa: CASSYSGSLVEQFF

j_gene: TRBJ2-1
abundance: .
d_gene: TRBD2
v_gene: TRBV20-1
CDR3nt: TGCAGTGCTACCTCGACCAGACTAGCGGGAGCAAGTTGGTCCTACAATGAGCAGTTCTTC
CDR3aa: CSATSTRLAGASWSYNEQFF

j_gene: TRBJ2-5
abundance: few
d_gene: TRBD1
v_gene: TRBV10-3
CDR3nt: TGTGCCATCGGGGGACAGGGGGGCTTTTCCCAAGAGACCCAGTACTTC
CDR3aa: CAIGGQGGFSQETQYF

j_gene: TRBJ1-4
abundance: .
d_gene: TRBD1
v_gene: TRBV18
CDR3nt: TGTGCCAGCTCACCAATTGACAGGGTGGCAACTAATGAAAAACTGTTTTTT
CDR3aa: CASSPIDRVATNEKLFF

j_gene: TRBJ1-2
abundance: .
d_gene: TRBD1
v_gene: TRBV11-2
CDR3nt: TGTGCCAGCAGTCCCGCCCAGGGGGCGGGTGGCTACACCTTC
CDR3aa: CASSPAQGAGGYTF

j_gene: TRBJ2-1
abundance: .
d_gene: TRBD1
v_gene: TRBV11-2
CDR3nt: TGTGCCAGCAGGCGCGGACAGGATAATGAGCAGTTCTTC
CDR3aa: CASRRGQDNEQFF

j_gene: TRBJ2-2
abundance: few
d_gene: .
v_gene: TRBV30
CDR3nt: TGTGCCTCAGGCAGGGACTTGAACACCGGGGAGCTGTTTTTT
CDR3aa: CASGRDLNTGELFF

j_gene: TRBJ1-2
abundance: few
d_gene: .
v_gene: TRBV7-2
CDR3nt: TGTGCCAGCAGCCCCTCGGCCACTCGAGGCTACACCTTC
CDR3aa: CASSPSATRGYTF

j_gene: TRBJ2-7
abundance: .
d_gene: .
v_gene: TRBV28
CDR3nt: TGTGCCAGCAGCTCAGGCTCGGGACCCAACCCTTACGAGCAGTACTTC
CDR3aa: CASSSGSGPNPYEQYF

j_gene: TRBJ2-7
abundance: .
d_gene: TRBD2
v_gene: TRBV15
CDR3nt: TGTGCCACCAGCGTACGACTAGCGGGAAATGAGCAGTACTTC
CDR3aa: CATSVRLAGNEQYF

j_gene: TRBJ2-3
abundance: .
d_gene: TRBD2
v_gene: TRBV7-2
CDR3nt: TGTGCCAGCAGCCCAGAAAGCGGGGTCACAGATACGCAGTATTTT
CDR3aa: CASSPESGVTDTQYF

j_gene: TRBJ2-3
abundance: .
d_gene: .
v_gene: TRBV12-3/TRBV12-4
CDR3nt: TGTGCCAGCAGACCCCAGGGCCCAGATACGCAGTATTTT
CDR3aa: CASRPQGPDTQYF

j_gene: TRBJ2-1
abundance: once
d_gene: TRBD2
v_gene: TRBV30
CDR3nt: TGTGCCTGGCGAACTAGCGGGGCTAATGAGCAGTTCTTC
CDR3aa: CAWRTSGANEQFF

j_gene: TRBJ1-1
abundance: few
d_gene: .
v_gene: TRBV20-1
CDR3nt: TGCAGTGCTAGAGATGGGAAAAGGGAGTATGACACTGAAGCTTTCTTT
CDR3aa: CSARDGKREYDTEAFF

j_gene: TRBJ2-1
abundance: .
d_gene: .
v_gene: TRBV28
CDR3nt: TGTGCCACCACGGGGCTATCGCGAAATGAGCAGTTCTTC
CDR3aa: CATTGLSRNEQFF

j_gene: TRBJ2-6
abundance: few
d_gene: .
v_gene: TRBV15
CDR3nt: TGTGCCACCGGGAGGCAGGGGGCCAACGTCCTGACTTTC
CDR3aa: CATGRQGANVLTF

j_gene: TRBJ1-5
abundance: few
d_gene: .
v_gene: TRBV7-2
CDR3nt: TGTGCCAGCAGCTTAACCGAAAATCAGCCCCAGCATTTT
CDR3aa: CASSLTENQPQHF

j_gene: TRBJ2-7
abundance: .
d_gene: TRBD1
v_gene: TRBV7-8
CDR3nt: TGTGCCAGCAGCTTAGAGGGGGCCGAGTTGGGGGAGCAGTACTTC
CDR3aa: CASSLEGAELGEQYF

j_gene: TRBJ2-1
abundance: once
d_gene: TRBD2
v_gene: TRBV10-3
CDR3nt: TGTGCCATCAGTGAGGGCGGGGGGGACAATGAGCAGTTCTTC
CDR3aa: CAISEGGGDNEQFF

j_gene: TRBJ2-3
abundance: .
d_gene: .
v_gene: TRBV20-1
CDR3nt: TGCAGTGCTAGGGGGGGGGCCCCTGATACGCAGTATTTT
CDR3aa: CSARGGAPDTQYF

j_gene: TRBJ2-7
abundance: .
d_gene: .
v_gene: TRBV11-2
CDR3nt: TGTGCCAGCAGCCCTGAAGGACTACCGATGTCCGTTGAGCAGTACTTC
CDR3aa: CASSPEGLPMSVEQYF

j_gene: TRBJ1-1
abundance: .
d_gene: TRBD1
v_gene: TRBV7-9
CDR3nt: TGTGCCAGCAGCACCGGACAGGGCTCTGAAGCTTTCTTT
CDR3aa: CASSTGQGSEAFF

j_gene: TRBJ2-7
abundance: .
d_gene: .
v_gene: TRBV25-1
CDR3nt: TGTGCCAGCAGTGAACAGTTCAGTACTGTACGTCACGAGCAGTACTTC
CDR3aa: CASSEQFSTVRHEQYF